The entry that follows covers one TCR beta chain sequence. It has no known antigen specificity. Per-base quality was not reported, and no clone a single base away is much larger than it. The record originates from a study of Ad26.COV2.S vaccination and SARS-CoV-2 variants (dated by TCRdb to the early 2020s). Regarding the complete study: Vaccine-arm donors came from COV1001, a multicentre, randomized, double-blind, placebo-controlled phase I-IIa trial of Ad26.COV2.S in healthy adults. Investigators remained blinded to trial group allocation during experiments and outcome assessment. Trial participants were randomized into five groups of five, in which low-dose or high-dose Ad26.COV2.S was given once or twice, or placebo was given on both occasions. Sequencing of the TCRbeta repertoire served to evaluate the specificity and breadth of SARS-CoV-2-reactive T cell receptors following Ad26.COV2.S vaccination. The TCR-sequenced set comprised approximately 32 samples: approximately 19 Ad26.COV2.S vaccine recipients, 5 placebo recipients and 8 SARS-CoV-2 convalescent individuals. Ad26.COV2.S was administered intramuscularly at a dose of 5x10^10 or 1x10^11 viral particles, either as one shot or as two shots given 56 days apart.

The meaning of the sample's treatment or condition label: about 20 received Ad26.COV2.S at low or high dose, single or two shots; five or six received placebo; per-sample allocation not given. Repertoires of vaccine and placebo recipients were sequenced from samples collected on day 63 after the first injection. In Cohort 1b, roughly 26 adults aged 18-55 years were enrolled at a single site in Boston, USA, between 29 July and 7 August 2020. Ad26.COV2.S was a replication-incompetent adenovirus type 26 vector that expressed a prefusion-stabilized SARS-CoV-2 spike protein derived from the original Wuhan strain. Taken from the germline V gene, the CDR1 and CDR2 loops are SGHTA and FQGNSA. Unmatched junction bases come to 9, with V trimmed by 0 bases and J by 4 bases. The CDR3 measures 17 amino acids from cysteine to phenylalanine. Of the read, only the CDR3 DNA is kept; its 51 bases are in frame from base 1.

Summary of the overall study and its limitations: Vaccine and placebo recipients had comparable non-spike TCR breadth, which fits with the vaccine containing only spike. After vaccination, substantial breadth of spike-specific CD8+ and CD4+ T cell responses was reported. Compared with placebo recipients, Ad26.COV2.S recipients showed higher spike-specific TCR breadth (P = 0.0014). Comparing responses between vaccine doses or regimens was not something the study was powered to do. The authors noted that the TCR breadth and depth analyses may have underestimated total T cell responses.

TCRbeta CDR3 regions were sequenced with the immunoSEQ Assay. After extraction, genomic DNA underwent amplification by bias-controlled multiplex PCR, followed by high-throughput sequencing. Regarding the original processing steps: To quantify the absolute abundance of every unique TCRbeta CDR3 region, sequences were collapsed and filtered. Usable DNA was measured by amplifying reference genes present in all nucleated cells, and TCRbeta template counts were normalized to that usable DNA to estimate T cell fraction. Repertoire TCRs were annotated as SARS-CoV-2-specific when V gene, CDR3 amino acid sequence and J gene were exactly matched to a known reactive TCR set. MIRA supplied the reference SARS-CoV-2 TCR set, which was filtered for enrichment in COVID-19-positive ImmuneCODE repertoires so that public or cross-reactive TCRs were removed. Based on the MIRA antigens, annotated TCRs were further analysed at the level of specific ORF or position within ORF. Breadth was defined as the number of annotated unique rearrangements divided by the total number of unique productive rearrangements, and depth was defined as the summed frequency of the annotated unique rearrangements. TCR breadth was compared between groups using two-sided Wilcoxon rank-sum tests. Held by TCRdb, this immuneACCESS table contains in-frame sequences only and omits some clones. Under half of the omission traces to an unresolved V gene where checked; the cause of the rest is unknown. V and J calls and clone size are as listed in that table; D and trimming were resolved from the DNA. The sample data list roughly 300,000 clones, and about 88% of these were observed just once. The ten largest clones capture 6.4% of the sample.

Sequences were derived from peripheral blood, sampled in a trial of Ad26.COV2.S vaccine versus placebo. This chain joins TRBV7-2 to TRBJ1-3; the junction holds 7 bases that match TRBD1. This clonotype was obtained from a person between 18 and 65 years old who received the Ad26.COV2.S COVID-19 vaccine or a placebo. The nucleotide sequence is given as TGTGCCAGCAGCTTAGCTAGCACCGGGACAGCAGGAAACACCATATATTTT. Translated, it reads CASSLASTGTAGNTIYF. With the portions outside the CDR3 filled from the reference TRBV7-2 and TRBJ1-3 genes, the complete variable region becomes GAGVSQSPSNKVTEKGKDVELRCDPISGHTALYWYRQSLGQGLEFLIYFQGNSAPDKSGLPSDRFSAERTGGSVSTLTIQRTQQEDSAVYLCASSLASTGTAGNTIYFGEGSWLTVV.